Shown below are 11 T cell receptor beta chains from a single sample sequenced in a study of CD8 T cells in ankylosing spondylitis. Whole-study results and caveats: A motif of under 10 highly homologous TCR beta variants was seen as apparently characteristic of ankylosing spondylitis blood.

Via MiXCR, TCRdb re-called the 5' RACE reads, giving one row per CDR3 protein. The data contain a few hundred thousand distinct CDR3 sequences, approximately 20% of them seen just once; the ten biggest clones take up under 55%. For these receptors, no antigen is known. Sequencing used blood, either unsorted or a sorted T cell fraction (not recorded which). Source of these receptors: a male donor with ankylosing spondylitis.

V usage is TRBV20-1 and J usage is TRBJ2-3; possibly TRBD2 for D (6 bases). The CDR3 is made up of 17 amino acids. Germline values: CDR1 DFQATT, CDR2 SNEGSKA (reference sequence). V lost 5 bases and J 4 bases, leaving 25 bases between the germline ends. The CDR3 is CSASGPRESFWADTQYF. CDR3 DNA sequence: TGCAGTGCTTCCGGACCCCGGGAGAGTTTTTGGGCAGATACGCAGTATTTT.

The chain joins TRBV6-2 or TRBV6-3 to TRBJ1-6; D is uncertain. Germline loops: CDR1 MNHEY, CDR2 SVGEGT. V was shortened by 5 bases and J by 7 bases, with 15 bases between the two germline ends. There are 15 residues in the CDR3. CDR3 nucleotides: TGTGCCAGCAGTGGACTCCGGACGGAAAATTCACCCCTCCACTTT. It yields the protein CASSGLRTENSPLHF.

The chain has TRBV9 and TRBJ2-5, with TRBD2 matching 7 bases. There are 16 residues in the CDR3. CDR1 and CDR2 (germline): SGDLS, YYNGEE. V was pared by 0 bases and J by 2 bases, with 7 bases of the junction left unmatched. The CDR3 DNA is TGTGCCAGCAGCGTAGACTTTAGCGGGCAACAAGAGACCCAGTACTTC. It encodes CASSVDFSGQQETQYF.

This clonotype was observed a few times. V and J are TRBV7-8 and TRBJ2-1; D remains ambiguous. This CDR3 region has 15 residues. V gave up 5 bases and J gave up 10 bases, with 21 bases separating them. From germline, CDR1 is SGHVS and CDR2 FQNEAQ. CDR3 region: CASSVGPDSSGEQFF. The CDR3 nucleotides are TGTGCCAGCAGCGTCGGTCCGGATAGCTCCGGGGAGCAGTTCTTC.

The CDR3 nucleotides are TGTGCCAGCAGCGCTGGGACAGGGGGAGATACGCAGTATTTT. Protein sequence: CASSAGTGGDTQYF. The chain is built from TRBV9 and TRBJ2-3, with 11 bases matching TRBD1. The germline CDR1 and CDR2 sequences are SGDLS and YYNGEE. The CDR3 has 14 amino acids. V gave up 3 bases and J gave up 5 bases; unmatched junction bases: 2.

The chain has TRBV13 and TRBJ2-1; weak D call: TRBD2 (6 bases). The CDR3 contains 16 residues. From germline, CDR1 is PRHDT and CDR2 FYEKMQ (reference sequence). Trimming took 6 bases from V and 0 from J, leaving 15 bases between them. CDR3 sequence: CASRLEGLSSYNEQFF. CDR3 nucleotides: TGTGCCAGCAGATTGGAGGGCCTAAGCTCCTACAATGAGCAGTTCTTC.

This clonotype came up a few times. J is TRBJ1-2 and V is TRBV6-1; D remains unclear. V was trimmed by 6 bases and J by 6 bases, leaving 26 bases between them. The V gene's germline CDR1 is MNHNS and CDR2 SASEGT. This CDR3 spans 17 amino acids. The CDR3: CASSPWGGNAIGDGYTF. CDR3 nucleotide sequence: TGTGCCAGCAGCCCATGGGGAGGGAACGCTATTGGGGATGGCTACACCTTC.

V is TRBV6-2 or TRBV6-3 and J is TRBJ2-3; D possibly corresponds to TRBD2 (6 bases). V dropped 8 bases and J dropped 4 bases, with 19 bases sitting between them. The CDR3 covers 15 residues. CDR1 is MNHEY, CDR2 SVGEGT, per germline. CDR3 bases: TGTGCCAGCGGAACGGGGGAAGAGGGGTCAGATACGCAGTATTTT. As protein: CASGTGEEGSDTQYF.

The chain employs TRBV20-1 and TRBJ2-1; TRBD1 might be the D (5 bases). V lost 4 bases, J lost 4 bases, and 26 bases lay in between. This CDR3 comprises 18 residues. Germline V gene lookup returns CDR1 DFQATT and CDR2 SNEGSKA (reference sequence). The DNA for the CDR3 is TGCAGTGCTATTCTCGACCCAGCCTCATCAGGGATATACAATGAGCAGTTCTTC. Amino acid sequence: CSAILDPASSGIYNEQFF.

This chain connects TRBV9 to TRBJ2-2; either TRBD1 or TRBD2 may supply D (5 bases each). Trimming removed 3 bases at V and 0 bases at J, with 9 bases between. The germline gives CDR1 SGDLS, CDR2 YYNGEE. The CDR3 length is 15 residues. The DNA of the CDR3 is TGTGCCAGCAGCGCCTGGGACGCGAACACCGGGGAGCTGTTTTTT. This sequence encodes CASSAWDANTGELFF.

The V and J genes are TRBV4-1 and TRBJ1-2; no clear D. The germline V gene has CDR1 MGHRA and CDR2 YSYEKL. Trimming shortened V by 1 base and J by 2 bases, and 8 bases separated the two germline ends. The CDR3 is made up of 14 amino acids. CDR3 sequence (DNA): TGCGCCAGCAGCCAAGGTTACGGAAACTATGGCTACACCTTC. Its translation: CASSQGYGNYGYTF.